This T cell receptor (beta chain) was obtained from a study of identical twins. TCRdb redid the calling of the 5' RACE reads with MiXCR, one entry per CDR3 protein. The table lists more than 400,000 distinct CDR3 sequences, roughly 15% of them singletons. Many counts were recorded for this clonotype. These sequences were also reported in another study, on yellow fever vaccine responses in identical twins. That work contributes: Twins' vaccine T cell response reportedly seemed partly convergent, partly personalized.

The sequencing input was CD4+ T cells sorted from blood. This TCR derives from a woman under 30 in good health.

The CDR3 coding sequence is TGTGCCAGCAGTTTAACTGGAGTCGGCGAGACCCAGTACTTC. This sequence encodes CASSLTGVGETQYF. V gene TRBV27 combines with J gene TRBJ2-5; D is unresolved. V was shortened by 2 bases and J by 5 bases, with 12 bases between the two germline ends. The CDR3 totals 14 residues. Germline V lookup: CDR1 MNHEY, CDR2 SMNVEV (reference sequence).